This T cell receptor beta chain was recorded in a study of blood T cell repertoires in COVID-19. Study background: The United States, Italy and Spain provided the acute and convalescent COVID-19 samples.

Original methodology: Using reference gene primer amplification, nucleated cell counts were estimated. TCRdb's table, derived via immunoSEQ multiplex PCR, lists solely in-frame clones and lacks some. V and J calls plus clone size are reproduced from that table; the DNA served to infer D and trimming. The sample shows approximately 180,000 clones, approximately 85% of them seen only once. Germline trimming cut 4 bases from V and 3 bases from J; bases unmatched to any gene: 7. Looked up from germline, CDR1 is SGDLS and CDR2 is YYNGEE. CDR3 length: 16 residues. This TCR derives from a woman over 75 with acute or convalescent COVID-19. V is TRBV9 and J is TRBJ1-6; TRBD1 matches at 7 bases. The sequencing sample was made of peripheral blood. CDR3 bases: TGTGCCAGCAGCTCCAGACAGGGACTCTATAATTCACCCCTCCACTTT. Encoded protein: CASSSRQGLYNSPLHF.